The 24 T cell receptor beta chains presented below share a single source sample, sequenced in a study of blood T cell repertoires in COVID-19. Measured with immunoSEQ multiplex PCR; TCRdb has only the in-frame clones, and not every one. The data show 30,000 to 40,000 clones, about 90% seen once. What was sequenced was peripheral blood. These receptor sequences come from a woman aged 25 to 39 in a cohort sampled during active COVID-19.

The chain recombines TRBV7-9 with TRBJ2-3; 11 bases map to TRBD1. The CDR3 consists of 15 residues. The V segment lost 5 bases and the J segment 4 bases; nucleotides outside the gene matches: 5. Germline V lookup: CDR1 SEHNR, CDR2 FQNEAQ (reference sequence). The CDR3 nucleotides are TGTGCCAGCAGCATCGGACAGGGGGCGGCAGATACGCAGTATTTT. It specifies CASSIGQGAADTQYF. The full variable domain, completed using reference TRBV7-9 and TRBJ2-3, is DTGVSQNPRHKITKRGQNVTFRCDPISEHNRLYWYRQTLGQGPEFLTYFQNEAQLEKSRLLSDRFSAERPKGSFSTLEIQRTEQGDSAMYLCASSIGQGAADTQYFGPGTRLTVL.

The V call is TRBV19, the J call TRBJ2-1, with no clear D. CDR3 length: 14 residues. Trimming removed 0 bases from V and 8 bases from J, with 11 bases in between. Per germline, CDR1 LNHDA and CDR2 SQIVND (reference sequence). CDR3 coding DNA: TGTGCCAGTAGTATAGATCGTCAGGATCATGAGCAGTTCTTC. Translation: CASSIDRQDHEQFF.

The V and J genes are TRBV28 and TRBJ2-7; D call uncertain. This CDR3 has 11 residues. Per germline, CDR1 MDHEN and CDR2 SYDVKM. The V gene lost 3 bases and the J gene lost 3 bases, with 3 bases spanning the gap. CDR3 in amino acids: CASSFNYEQYF. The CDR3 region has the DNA TGTGCCAGCAGTTTCAACTACGAGCAGTACTTC.

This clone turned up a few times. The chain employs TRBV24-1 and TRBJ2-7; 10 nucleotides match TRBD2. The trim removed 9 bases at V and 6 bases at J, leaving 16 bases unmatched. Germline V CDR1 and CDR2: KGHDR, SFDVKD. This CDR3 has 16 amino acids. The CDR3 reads CATRSSGRPSVREQYF. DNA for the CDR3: TGTGCCACCCGGAGTAGCGGGAGGCCCTCCGTACGCGAGCAGTACTTC.

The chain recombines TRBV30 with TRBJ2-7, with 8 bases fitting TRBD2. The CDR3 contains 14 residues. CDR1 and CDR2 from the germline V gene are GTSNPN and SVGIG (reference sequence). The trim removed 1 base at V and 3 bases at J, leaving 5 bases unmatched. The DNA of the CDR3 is TGTGCCTGGAGTGGGACTAGCCGCGGCTACGAGCAGTACTTC. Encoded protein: CAWSGTSRGYEQYF. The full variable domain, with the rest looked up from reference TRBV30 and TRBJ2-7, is SQTIHQWPATLVQPVGSPLSLECTVEGTSNPNLYWYRQAAGRGLQLLFYSVGIGQISSEVPQNLSASRPQDRQFILSSKKLLLSDSGFYLCAWSGTSRGYEQYFGPGTRLTVT.

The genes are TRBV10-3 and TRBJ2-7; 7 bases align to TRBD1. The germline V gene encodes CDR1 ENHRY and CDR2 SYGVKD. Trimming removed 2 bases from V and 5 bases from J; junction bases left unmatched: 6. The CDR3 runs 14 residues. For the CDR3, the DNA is TGTGCCATCAGTGAGCTAAGGGGGCGTGACGAGCAGTACTTC. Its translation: CAISELRGRDEQYF.

In DNA, the CDR3 is TGCGCCAGCAGCCCGCCGGGACTAGCGGGAGGGGCCCAGTACTTC. Protein sequence: CASSPPGLAGGAQYF. This chain connects TRBV4-1 to TRBJ2-5, with 16 bases lining up with TRBD2. Germline V lookup: CDR1 MGHRA, CDR2 YSYEKL. Unmatched junction bases numbered 5, after V lost 4 bases and J lost 9 bases. The length of the CDR3 is 15 residues.

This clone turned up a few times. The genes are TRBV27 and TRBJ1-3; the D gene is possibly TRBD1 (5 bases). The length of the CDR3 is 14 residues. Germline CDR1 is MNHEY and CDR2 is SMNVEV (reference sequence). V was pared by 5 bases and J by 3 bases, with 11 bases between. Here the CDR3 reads CASSRAGFGNTIYF. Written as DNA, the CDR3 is TGTGCCAGCAGTCGGGCAGGGTTTGGAAACACCATATATTTT.

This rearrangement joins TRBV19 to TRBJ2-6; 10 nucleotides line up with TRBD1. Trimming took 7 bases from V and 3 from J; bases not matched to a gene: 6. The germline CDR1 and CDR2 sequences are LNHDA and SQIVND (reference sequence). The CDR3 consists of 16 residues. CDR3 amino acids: CASKRQGARGANVLTF. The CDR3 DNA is TGTGCCAGTAAAAGACAGGGGGCTCGTGGGGCCAACGTCCTGACTTTC.

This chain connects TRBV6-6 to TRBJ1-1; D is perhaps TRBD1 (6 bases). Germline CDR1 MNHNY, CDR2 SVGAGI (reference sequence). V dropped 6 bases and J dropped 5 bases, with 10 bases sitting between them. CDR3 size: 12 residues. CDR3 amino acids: CASRRDRTEAFF. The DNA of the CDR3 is TGTGCCAGCAGACGCGACAGGACTGAAGCTTTCTTT.

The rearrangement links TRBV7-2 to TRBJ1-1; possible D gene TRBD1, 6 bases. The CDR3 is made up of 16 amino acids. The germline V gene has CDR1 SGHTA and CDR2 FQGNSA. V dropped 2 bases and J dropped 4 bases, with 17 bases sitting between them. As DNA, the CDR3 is TGTGCCAGCAGCTTAAAGGCAATGGGGGGGCTCACTGAAGCTTTCTTT. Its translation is CASSLKAMGGLTEAFF.

The CDR3 sequence is CASGTLLSGNTIYF. The CDR3 region has the DNA TGTGCCAGCGGGACACTTCTCTCTGGAAACACCATATATTTT. This rearrangement joins TRBV11-2 to TRBJ1-3; D perhaps matches TRBD1 (6 bases). The CDR3 loop spans 14 amino acids. Germline lookup yields CDR1 SGHAT and CDR2 FQNNGV. Trimming cost V 8 bases and J 0 bases, with 11 bases left between them.

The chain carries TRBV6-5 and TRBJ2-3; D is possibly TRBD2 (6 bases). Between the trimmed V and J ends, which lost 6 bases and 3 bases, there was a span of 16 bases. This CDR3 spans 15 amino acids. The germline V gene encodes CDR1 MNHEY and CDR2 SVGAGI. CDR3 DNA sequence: TGTGCCAGCAGCCGTTCAGCGGGCAGGACAGATACGCAGTATTTT. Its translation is CASSRSAGRTDTQYF.

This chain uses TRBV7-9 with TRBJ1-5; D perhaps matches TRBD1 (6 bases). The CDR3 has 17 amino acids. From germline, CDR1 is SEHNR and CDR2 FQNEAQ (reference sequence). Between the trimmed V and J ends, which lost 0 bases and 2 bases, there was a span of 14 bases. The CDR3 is CASSLAGGATGNQPQHF. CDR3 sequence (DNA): TGTGCCAGCAGCTTAGCCGGGGGGGCGACGGGCAATCAGCCCCAGCATTTT.

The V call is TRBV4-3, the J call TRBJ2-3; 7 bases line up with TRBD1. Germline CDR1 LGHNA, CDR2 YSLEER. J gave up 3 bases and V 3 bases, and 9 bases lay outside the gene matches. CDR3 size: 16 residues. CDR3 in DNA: TGCGCCAGCAGCCAGGACACCGGGACAGCTACAGATACGCAGTATTTT. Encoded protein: CASSQDTGTATDTQYF.

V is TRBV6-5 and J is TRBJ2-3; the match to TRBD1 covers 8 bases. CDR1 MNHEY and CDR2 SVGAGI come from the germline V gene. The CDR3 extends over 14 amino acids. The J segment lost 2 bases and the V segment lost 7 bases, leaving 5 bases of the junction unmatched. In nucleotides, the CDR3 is TGTGCCAGCACCGACAGGGGATTCACAGATACGCAGTATTTT. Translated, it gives CASTDRGFTDTQYF.

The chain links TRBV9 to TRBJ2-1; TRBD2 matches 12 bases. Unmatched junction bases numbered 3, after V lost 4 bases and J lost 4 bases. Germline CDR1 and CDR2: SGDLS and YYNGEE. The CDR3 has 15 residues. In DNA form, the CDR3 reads TGTGCCAGCAGCACTGGACTAGCGGGGTACAATGAGCAGTTCTTC. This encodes CASSTGLAGYNEQFF. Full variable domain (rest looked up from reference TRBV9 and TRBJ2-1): DSGVTQTPKHLITATGQRVTLRCSPRSGDLSVYWYQQSLDQGLQFLIQYYNGEERAKGNILERFSAQQFPDLHSELNLSSLELGDSALYFCASSTGLAGYNEQFFGPGTRLTVL.

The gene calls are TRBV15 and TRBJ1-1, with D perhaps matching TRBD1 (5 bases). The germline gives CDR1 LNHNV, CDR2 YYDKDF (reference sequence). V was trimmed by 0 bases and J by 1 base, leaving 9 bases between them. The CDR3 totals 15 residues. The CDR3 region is CATSRDWQGNTEAFF. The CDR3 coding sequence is TGTGCCACCAGCAGAGATTGGCAGGGGAACACTGAAGCTTTCTTT.

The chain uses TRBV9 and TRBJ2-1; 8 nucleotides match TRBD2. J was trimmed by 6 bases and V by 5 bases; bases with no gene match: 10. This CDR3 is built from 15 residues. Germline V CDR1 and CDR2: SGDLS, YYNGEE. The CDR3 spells CASSAPGLGRNEQFF. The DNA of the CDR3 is TGTGCCAGCAGTGCTCCGGGACTAGGTCGCAATGAGCAGTTCTTC.

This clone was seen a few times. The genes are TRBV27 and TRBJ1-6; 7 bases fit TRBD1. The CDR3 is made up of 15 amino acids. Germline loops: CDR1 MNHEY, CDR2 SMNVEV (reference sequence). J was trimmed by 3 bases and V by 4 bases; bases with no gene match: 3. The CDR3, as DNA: TGTGCCAGCAGTTCTCGGGACAGCTATAATTCACCCCTCCACTTT. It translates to CASSSRDSYNSPLHF.

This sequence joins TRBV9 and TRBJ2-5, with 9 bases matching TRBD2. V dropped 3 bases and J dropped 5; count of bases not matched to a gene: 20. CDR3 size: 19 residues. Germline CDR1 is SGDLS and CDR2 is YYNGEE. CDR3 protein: CASSGRGEIFSGSGETQYF. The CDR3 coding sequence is TGTGCCAGCAGCGGAAGAGGGGAGATCTTTAGCGGGAGTGGTGAGACCCAGTACTTC.

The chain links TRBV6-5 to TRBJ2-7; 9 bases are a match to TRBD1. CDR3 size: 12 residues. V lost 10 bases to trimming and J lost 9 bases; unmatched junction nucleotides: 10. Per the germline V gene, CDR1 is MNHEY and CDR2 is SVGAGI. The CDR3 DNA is TGTGCCATCCTCCCGGGACAGGGCCGGCAGTACTTC. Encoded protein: CAILPGQGRQYF.

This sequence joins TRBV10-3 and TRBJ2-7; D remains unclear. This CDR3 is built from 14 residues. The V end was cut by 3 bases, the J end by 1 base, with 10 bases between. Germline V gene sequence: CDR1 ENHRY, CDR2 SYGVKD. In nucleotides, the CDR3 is TGTGCCATCAGTGAACAAGGAGTATCCTACGAGCAGTACTTC. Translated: CAISEQGVSYEQYF.

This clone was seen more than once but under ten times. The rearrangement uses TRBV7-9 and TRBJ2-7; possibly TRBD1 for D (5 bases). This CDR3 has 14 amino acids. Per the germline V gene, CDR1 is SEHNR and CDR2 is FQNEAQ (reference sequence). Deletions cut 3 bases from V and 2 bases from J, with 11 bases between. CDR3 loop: CASSFTSGTYEQYF. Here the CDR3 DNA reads TGTGCCAGCAGCTTTACCTCAGGGACCTACGAGCAGTACTTC.